The T cell receptor (beta chain) under discussion was sequenced for a study of blood T cells in healthy people across ages. Each sample provided at least 5 micrograms of extracted total RNA. The CDR3 is 10 residues long. Germline V gene data show CDR1 as SQVTM and CDR2 as ANQGSEA. V was shortened by 4 bases and J by 6 bases, with 6 bases between the two germline ends. Primers used in a second PCR of about 6 to 11 cycles were a sample-barcoded 5' primer and a J-beta primer mix. Every sample returned 2.5 million or more CDR3-containing paired-end reads. TCRdb passed the 5' RACE reads through MiXCR, listing each CDR3 protein once. The sample consists of about 1.1 million distinct CDR3 sequences, roughly two fifths of them appearing once. This clonotype occurred many times. Its antigen remains unknown. Overall study findings and caveats: CMV status of donors was not determined, possibly confounding expanded clonotype changes.

Sequencing input: blood. This sequence joins TRBV29-1 and TRBJ1-2, with D uncertain. This TCR came from a man younger than 35 in good health. The CDR3 reads CSVGPDGYTF. In DNA form, the CDR3 reads TGCAGCGTTGGGCCCGATGGCTACACCTTC.